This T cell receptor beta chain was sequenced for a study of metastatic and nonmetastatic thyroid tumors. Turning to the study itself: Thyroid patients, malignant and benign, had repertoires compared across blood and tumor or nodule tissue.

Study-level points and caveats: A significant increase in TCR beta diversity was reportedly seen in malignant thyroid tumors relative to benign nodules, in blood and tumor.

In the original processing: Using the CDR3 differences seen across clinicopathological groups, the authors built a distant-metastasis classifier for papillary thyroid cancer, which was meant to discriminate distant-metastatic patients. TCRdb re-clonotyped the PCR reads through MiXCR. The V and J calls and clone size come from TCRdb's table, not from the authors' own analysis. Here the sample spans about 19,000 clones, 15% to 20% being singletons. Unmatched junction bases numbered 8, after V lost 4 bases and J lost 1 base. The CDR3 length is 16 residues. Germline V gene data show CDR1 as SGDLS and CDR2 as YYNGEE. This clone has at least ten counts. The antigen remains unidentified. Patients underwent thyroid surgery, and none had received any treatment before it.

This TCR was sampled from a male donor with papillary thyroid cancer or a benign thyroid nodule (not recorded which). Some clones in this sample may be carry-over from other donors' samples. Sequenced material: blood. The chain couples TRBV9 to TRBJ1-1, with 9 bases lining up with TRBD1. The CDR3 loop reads CASSPSPGQGNTEAFF. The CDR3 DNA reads TGTGCCAGCAGCCCTTCCCCGGGACAGGGGAACACTGAAGCTTTCTTT.